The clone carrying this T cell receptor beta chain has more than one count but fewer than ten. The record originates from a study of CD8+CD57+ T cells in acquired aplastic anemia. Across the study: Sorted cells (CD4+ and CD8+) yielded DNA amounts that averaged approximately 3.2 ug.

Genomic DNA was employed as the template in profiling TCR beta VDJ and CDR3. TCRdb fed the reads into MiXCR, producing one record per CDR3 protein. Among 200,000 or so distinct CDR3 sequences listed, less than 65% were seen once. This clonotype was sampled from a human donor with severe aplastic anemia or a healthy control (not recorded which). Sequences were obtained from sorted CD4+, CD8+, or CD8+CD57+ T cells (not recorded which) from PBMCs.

CDR3 sequence reads: CASSFGGGYGYTF. CDR3 sequence (DNA): TGTGCCAGCAGCTTCGGGGGCGGGTATGGCTACACCTTC. V gene TRBV7-9 combines with J gene TRBJ1-2, with D perhaps matching TRBD1 (6 bases). This CDR3 contains 13 residues. Trimming left V 3 bases short and J 5 bases short, with 10 bases between. Germline CDR1 is SEHNR and CDR2 is FQNEAQ (reference sequence).